This section outlines one T cell receptor (beta chain) sequence together with its context. The data were taken from a study of T cell changes during pregnancy in multiple sclerosis. Germline CDR1 is MNHEY and CDR2 is SMNVEV (reference sequence). This CDR3 comprises 16 residues. V shed 2 bases and J shed 2 bases, with 14 bases lying between them. Generated by immunoSEQ multiplex PCR, the TCRdb table keeps only in-frame clones and is missing some. The sample yields about 38,000 clones, roughly 90% seen once. The chain combines TRBV27 with TRBJ2-3, with D tentatively TRBD1 (6 bases). The clonotype was recovered from a female donor with multiple sclerosis, enrolled in a pregnancy study. The sequencing used CD4+ T cells from peripheral blood mononuclear cells, collected before pregnancy. The CDR3 DNA is TGTGCCAGCAGTTTAGCTGGGGGCCTCTACACAGATACGCAGTATTTT. Translated: CASSLAGGLYTDTQYF.